A selection of T cell receptor beta chains follows, all from one sample in a study of blood T cell repertoires in COVID-19. The assay was immunoSEQ multiplex PCR, and TCRdb's table has in-frame clones only and misses some. Among around 210,000 clones listed, roughly 88% were seen once. Input material: peripheral blood. Receptors originate from a man in his fifties with COVID-19, enrolled during active disease. Each CDR3 is given with its conserved first and last residue. The order of the fields is V gene, J gene, clone size, D gene, CDR3 DNA, CDR3 protein. The D gene is left open where the match is weak. Expanded clones get a size class; other rows say once, few or many, or leave the size out.

>TRBV4-2|TRBJ1-1|.|TRBD1
TGTGCCAGCAGCCCTGCGGGGGGGCAGGGGGCGAGGAGCACTGAAGCTTTCTTT
CASSPAGGQGARSTEAFF
>TRBV4-1|TRBJ2-7|.|TRBD2
TGCGCCAGCAGCCAAGTGCCTAGCGGGAGGATGAACGAGCAGTACTTC
CASSQVPSGRMNEQYF
>TRBV7-6|TRBJ2-7|.|.
TGTGCCAGCAGCTTAGGTACACAGGGAGAGCAGTACTTC
CASSLGTQGEQYF
>TRBV6-1|TRBJ2-1|.|TRBD2
TGTGCCAGCAGTGAAGTCGGGGGGACCTACAATGAGCAGTTCTTC
CASSEVGGTYNEQFF
>TRBV3-1/TRBV3-2|TRBJ2-5|.|TRBD1
TGTGCCAGCAGCCAGCGACAGGGCGGGCAAGAGACCCAGTACTTC
CASSQRQGGQETQYF
>TRBV30|TRBJ1-5|.|.
TGTGCCTGGAGTAGCACAGGCAATCAGCCCCAGCATTTT
CAWSSTGNQPQHF
>TRBV30|TRBJ1-5|.|.
TGTGCCTGGAGTGGACAGTACAATCAGCCCCAGCATTTT
CAWSGQYNQPQHF
>TRBV28|TRBJ1-4|.|.
TGTGCCAGCAGTTTGGTGACAGGCGGGGAAAAACTGTTTTTT
CASSLVTGGEKLFF
>TRBV7-2|TRBJ2-3|.|.
TGTGCCAGCAGGAACAGGTTCCCTGGCACAGATACGCAGTATTTT
CASRNRFPGTDTQYF
>TRBV7-9|TRBJ2-1|.|.
TGTGCCAGCAGCGTCAGGACAGTCCTAAGCTACAATGAGCAGTTCTTC
CASSVRTVLSYNEQFF
>TRBV9|TRBJ2-7|once|.
TGTGCCAGCAGCCCTACGGACACCCCATCATTGGAGCAGTACTTC
CASSPTDTPSLEQYF
>TRBV21-1|TRBJ2-5|.|.
TGTGCCAGCAGCAAAGGGAGGGGATCAGAGACCCAGTACTTC
CASSKGRGSETQYF
>TRBV6-5|TRBJ2-4|.|TRBD2
TGTGCCAGCAGCCTAGCGGGGGGGCCCAACATTCAGTACTTC
CASSLAGGPNIQYF
>TRBV7-6|TRBJ1-1|.|.
TGTGCCAGCAGCAATTGGCGGGACCGGGCTTTCTTT
CASSNWRDRAFF
>TRBV7-6|TRBJ1-4|.|TRBD1
TGTGCCAGCAGCTTAGAGGGACAGACAACTAATGAAAAACTGTTTTTT
CASSLEGQTTNEKLFF
>TRBV9|TRBJ2-2|.|TRBD2
TGTGCCAGCAGCGTAGCTACGAAGACTAGCGGGAGTGGCACCGGGGAGCTGTTTTTT
CASSVATKTSGSGTGELFF
>TRBV19|TRBJ2-7|.|TRBD1
TGTGCCAGTAGTACCCGGGACAGTAACGAGCAGTACTTC
CASSTRDSNEQYF
>TRBV7-3|TRBJ2-2|once|TRBD2
TGTGCCAGCCGGGGGGACGGAAACACCGGGGAGCTGTTTTTT
CASRGDGNTGELFF
>TRBV9|TRBJ2-3|.|TRBD1
TGTGCCAGCAGCTCCGACCGGGACAGGGTAGGAGCACTCGCCTCGGATACGCAGTATTTT
CASSSDRDRVGALASDTQYF
>TRBV2|TRBJ2-2|.|TRBD1
TGTGCCAGCAGTTGGGACAGGAACACCGGGGAGCTGTTTTTT
CASSWDRNTGELFF
>TRBV10-3|TRBJ2-3|.|.
TGTGCCATCAGACTGACAGAGGATACGCAGTATTTT
CAIRLTEDTQYF
>TRBV5-1|TRBJ1-2|.|TRBD1
TGCGCCAGCAGCCGGGGACAGGGGGCGACCGGCTACACCTTC
CASSRGQGATGYTF
>TRBV13|TRBJ2-3|once|TRBD1
TGTGCCAGCTCTTCGGGACAGGGCTTCCATACGCAGTATTTT
CASSSGQGFHTQYF
>TRBV5-1|TRBJ2-2|.|.
TGCGCCAGCAGCTTGGAGGCCCGAGGGAACACCGGGGAGCTGTTTTTT
CASSLEARGNTGELFF
>TRBV19|TRBJ1-4|.|.
TGTGGACAGACTCCTAATGAAAAACTGTTTTTT
CGQTPNEKLFF
>TRBV7-2|TRBJ2-1|.|.
TGTGCCAGCAGCCCCGAGGCCCACAATGAGCAGTTCTTC
CASSPEAHNEQFF
>TRBV21-1|TRBJ1-1|.|.
TGTGCCAGCAGCCTCGCCCCGGGACAGAGGGGGATGAACACTGAAGCTTTCTTT
CASSLAPGQRGMNTEAFF
>TRBV10-3|TRBJ2-3|.|TRBD2
TGTGCCATCAGTGAGTCCCCAAGCGGGAGAGGTGATACGCAGTATTTT
CAISESPSGRGDTQYF
>TRBV6-6|TRBJ2-7|few|.
TGTGCCAGCAGTCACGTGGGTGTGGGTTGGAGGGGTTCCGAGCAGTACTTC
CASSHVGVGWRGSEQYF
>TRBV18|TRBJ2-5|.|TRBD2
TGTGCCAGCTCACGTTTCGGGACTAGCCAGGAGACCCAGTACTTC
CASSRFGTSQETQYF
>TRBV29-1|TRBJ1-1|.|.
TGCAGCGTGCCTTTCGGGGACACTGAAGCTTTCTTT
CSVPFGDTEAFF
>TRBV7-9|TRBJ1-1|.|.
TGTGCCAGCAGCTTAGGGGAGTGGAACACTGAAGCTTTCTTT
CASSLGEWNTEAFF
>TRBV7-8|TRBJ2-7|.|TRBD2
TGTGCCAGCAGCTTAGTTGGGCGGGGGGCCAAAACCTACGAGCAGTACTTC
CASSLVGRGAKTYEQYF
>TRBV30|TRBJ2-5|.|.
TGTGCCTGGAGTAGAGGTCCCCAAGAGACCCAGTACTTC
CAWSRGPQETQYF
>TRBV19|TRBJ1-2|.|.
TGTGCCAGTAGTCCAGATAACTATGGCTACACCTTC
CASSPDNYGYTF
>TRBV27|TRBJ1-4|few|TRBD1
TGTGCCAGCGCGGGACAGTTTAATGAAAAACTGTTTTTT
CASAGQFNEKLFF
>TRBV5-6|TRBJ1-1|.|TRBD1
TGTGCCAGCAGCCAAAACACAGGGGGCCCTGAAGCTTTCTTT
CASSQNTGGPEAFF
>TRBV15|TRBJ2-3|.|.
TGTGCCACCAGCAGAGAGGATATAAGACAATATTTT
CATSREDIRQYF
>TRBV10-2|TRBJ2-5|.|.
TGCGCCAGCAGCCGACTAGGGGACGAGACCCAGTACTTC
CASSRLGDETQYF
>TRBV7-2|TRBJ1-1|.|.
TGTGCCAGCAGCTTAGGTCCGAGAACTGAAGCTTTCTTT
CASSLGPRTEAFF
>TRBV6-5|TRBJ2-1|.|.
TGTGCCAGCAGTTACTCGACTCCAGGGAGGTACAATGAGCAGTTCTTC
CASSYSTPGRYNEQFF
>TRBV2|TRBJ2-7|.|.
TGTGCCAGCAGAGGGGATTTCTACGAGCAGTACTTC
CASRGDFYEQYF